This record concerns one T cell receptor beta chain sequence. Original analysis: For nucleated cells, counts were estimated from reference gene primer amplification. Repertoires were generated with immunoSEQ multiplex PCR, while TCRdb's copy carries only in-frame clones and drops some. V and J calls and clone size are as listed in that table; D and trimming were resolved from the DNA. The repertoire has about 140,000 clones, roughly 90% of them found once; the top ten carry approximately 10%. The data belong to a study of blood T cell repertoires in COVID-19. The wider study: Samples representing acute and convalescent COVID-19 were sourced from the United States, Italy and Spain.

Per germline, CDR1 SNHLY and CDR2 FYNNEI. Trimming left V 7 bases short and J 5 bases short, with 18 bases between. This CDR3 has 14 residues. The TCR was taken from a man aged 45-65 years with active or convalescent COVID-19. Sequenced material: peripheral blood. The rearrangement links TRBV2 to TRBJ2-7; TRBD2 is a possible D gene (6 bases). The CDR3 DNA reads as TGTGCCAGCATTGGGACGGGGGAGATTCACGAGCAGTACTTC. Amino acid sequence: CASIGTGEIHEQYF.